Listed below are T cell receptor beta chains from one sample, sequenced in a study of cytomegalovirus exposure and HLA in healthy donors. Produced via immunoSEQ multiplex PCR; TCRdb's table is partial and in-frame only. In the table there are 100,000 to 150,000 clones, 82% of which are singletons. Sequencing was performed on PBMCs. The receptor source for this set is a male donor in good health and CMV-seropositive. CDR3s include the opening cysteine and the closing phenylalanine or tryptophan. Fields, in order: CDR3 protein, V gene, clone size. Clone size is stated in some rows and not others, as once, few, many or a class when expanded.

CDR3aa: CASNRLAGGGHQETQYF
v_gene: TRBV5-4
abundance: few

CDR3aa: CASSPRRDSQGAFF
v_gene: TRBV7-2
abundance: -

CDR3aa: CAGGRRLGGETQYF
v_gene: TRBV6-9
abundance: -

CDR3aa: CASRGDRHTQYF
v_gene: TRBV2
abundance: few

CDR3aa: CASSRRGRGDGYTF
v_gene: TRBV18
abundance: -

CDR3aa: CASSLGRVGELFF
v_gene: TRBV7-6
abundance: -

CDR3aa: CASSSLDRVLDEQYF
v_gene: TRBV11-2
abundance: -

CDR3aa: CASSNLAGGTMDETQYF
v_gene: TRBV7-2
abundance: -

CDR3aa: CASSLRDRVGYEQYF
v_gene: TRBV27
abundance: once

CDR3aa: CASSYSTNQPQHF
v_gene: TRBV6-5
abundance: -

CDR3aa: CASSLTGQYLYEQYF
v_gene: TRBV27
abundance: -

CDR3aa: CASSLEMVEDRNTGELFF
v_gene: TRBV7-9
abundance: -

CDR3aa: CASSPSGQGDTEAFF
v_gene: TRBV18
abundance: -